This TCR beta chain was documented in a study of chemoradiotherapy in HPV16-positive cancers. The J segment lost 2 bases and the V segment lost 5 bases, leaving 5 bases of the junction unmatched. The CDR3 loop spans 14 amino acids. Germline V gene sequence: CDR1 SGHVS, CDR2 FNYEAQ. Points from the study as a whole: HPV-specific T cells were functionally defined from only a couple of HPV16-positive patients. Candidate HPV-specific clones and E7-related TCR motifs grew in tumor during treatment.

The data were produced by immunoSEQ multiplex PCR, yet TCRdb's version contains in-frame clones alone and is incomplete. This table has 20,000 to 25,000 clones, around 75% appearing once. Only a few counts were recorded for this clone. The antigen remains unidentified. This sample was obtained from a patient who underwent chemoradiotherapy. The chain carries TRBV7-6 and TRBJ2-7; 8 nucleotides align to TRBD1. This sequence originates from a human donor with HPV-associated anogenital cancer. CDR3 in amino acids: CASSLDRGPYEQYF. The CDR3 nucleotides read TGTGCCAGCAGCCTCGACAGGGGACCCTACGAGCAGTACTTC.